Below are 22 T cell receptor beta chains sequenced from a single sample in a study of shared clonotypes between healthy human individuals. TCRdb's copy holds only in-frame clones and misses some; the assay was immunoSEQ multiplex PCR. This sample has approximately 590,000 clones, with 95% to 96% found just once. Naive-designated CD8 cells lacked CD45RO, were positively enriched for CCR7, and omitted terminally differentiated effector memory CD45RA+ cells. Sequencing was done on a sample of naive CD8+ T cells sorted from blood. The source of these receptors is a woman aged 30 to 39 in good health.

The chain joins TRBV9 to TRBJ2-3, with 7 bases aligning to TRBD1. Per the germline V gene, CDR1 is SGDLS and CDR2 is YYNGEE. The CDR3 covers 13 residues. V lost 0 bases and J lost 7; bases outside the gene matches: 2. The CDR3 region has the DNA TGTGCCAGCAGCGTAGCGACAGGGTATACGCAGTATTTT. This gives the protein CASSVATGYTQYF.

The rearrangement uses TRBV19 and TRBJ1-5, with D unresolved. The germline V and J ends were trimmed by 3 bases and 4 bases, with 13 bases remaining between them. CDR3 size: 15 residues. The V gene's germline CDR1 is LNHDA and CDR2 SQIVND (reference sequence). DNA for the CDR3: TGTGCCAGTAGTATCCCACCCGTTGGAAATCAGCCCCAGCATTTT. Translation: CASSIPPVGNQPQHF.

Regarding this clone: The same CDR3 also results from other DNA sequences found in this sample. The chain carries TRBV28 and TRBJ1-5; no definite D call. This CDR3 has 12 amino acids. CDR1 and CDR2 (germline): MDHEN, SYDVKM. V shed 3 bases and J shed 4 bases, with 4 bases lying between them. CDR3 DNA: TGTGCCAGCAGTTTTTCGAATCAGCCCCAGCATTTT. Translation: CASSFSNQPQHF.

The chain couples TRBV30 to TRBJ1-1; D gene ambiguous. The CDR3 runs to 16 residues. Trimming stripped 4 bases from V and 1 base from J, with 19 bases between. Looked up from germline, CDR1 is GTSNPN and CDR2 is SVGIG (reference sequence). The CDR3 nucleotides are TGTGCCTGGAACAGAATCGCACCGGAGCCGAACACTGAAGCTTTCTTT. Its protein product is CAWNRIAPEPNTEAFF.

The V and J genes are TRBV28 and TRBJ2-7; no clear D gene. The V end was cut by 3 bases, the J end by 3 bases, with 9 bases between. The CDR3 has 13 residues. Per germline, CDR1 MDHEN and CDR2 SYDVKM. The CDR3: CASSLNSLYEQYF. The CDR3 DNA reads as TGTGCCAGCAGTTTGAACAGCCTCTACGAGCAGTACTTC.

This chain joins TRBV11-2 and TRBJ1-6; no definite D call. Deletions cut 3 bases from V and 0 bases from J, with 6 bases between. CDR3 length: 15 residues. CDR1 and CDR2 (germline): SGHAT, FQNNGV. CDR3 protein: CASSLHISYNSPLHF. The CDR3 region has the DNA TGTGCCAGCAGCTTGCACATCTCCTATAATTCACCCCTCCACTTT.

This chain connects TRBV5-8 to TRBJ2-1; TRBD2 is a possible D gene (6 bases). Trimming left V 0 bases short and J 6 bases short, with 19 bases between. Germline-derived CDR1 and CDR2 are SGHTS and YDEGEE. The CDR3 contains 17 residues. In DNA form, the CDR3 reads TGTGCCAGCAGCTTGGCTGCCGGTGGAGGACTAATCAATGAGCAGTTCTTC. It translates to CASSLAAGGGLINEQFF.

The CDR3 loop is CASSLDKGLAGQFF. For the CDR3, the DNA is TGTGCCAGCAGTTTAGACAAGGGACTAGCGGGCCAGTTCTTC. This rearrangement joins TRBV27 to TRBJ2-1; 12 bases are shared with TRBD2. This CDR3 has 14 residues. V shed 2 bases, J shed 13 bases, and the junction held 6 bases outside the gene matches. The germline V gene encodes CDR1 MNHEY and CDR2 SMNVEV (reference sequence).

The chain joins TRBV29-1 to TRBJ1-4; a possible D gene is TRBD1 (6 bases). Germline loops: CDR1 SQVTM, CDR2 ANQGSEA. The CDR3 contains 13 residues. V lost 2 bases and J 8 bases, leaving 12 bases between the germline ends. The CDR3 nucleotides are TGCAGCGTTGAACAGGGGCGTGGCGAAAAACTGTTTTTT. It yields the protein CSVEQGRGEKLFF. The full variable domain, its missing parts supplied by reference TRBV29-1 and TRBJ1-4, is SAVISQKPSRDICQRGTSLTIQCQVDSQVTMMFWYRQQPGQSLTLIATANQGSEATYESGFVIDKFPISRPNLTFSTLTVSNMSPEDSSIYLCSVEQGRGEKLFFGSGTQLSVL.

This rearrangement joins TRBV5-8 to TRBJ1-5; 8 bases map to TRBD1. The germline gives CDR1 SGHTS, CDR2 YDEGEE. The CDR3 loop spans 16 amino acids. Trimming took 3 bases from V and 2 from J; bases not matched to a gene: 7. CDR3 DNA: TGTGCCAGCAGCTCGGACAGGGTGATCGGCAATCAGCCCCAGCATTTT. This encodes CASSSDRVIGNQPQHF.

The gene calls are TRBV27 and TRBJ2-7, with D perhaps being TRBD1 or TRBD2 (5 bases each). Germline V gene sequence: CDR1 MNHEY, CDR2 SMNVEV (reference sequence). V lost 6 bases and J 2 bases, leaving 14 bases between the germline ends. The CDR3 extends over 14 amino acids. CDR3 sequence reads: CASSSKGTAYEQYF. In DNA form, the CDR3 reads TGTGCCAGCAGCTCAAAGGGGACGGCCTACGAGCAGTACTTC.

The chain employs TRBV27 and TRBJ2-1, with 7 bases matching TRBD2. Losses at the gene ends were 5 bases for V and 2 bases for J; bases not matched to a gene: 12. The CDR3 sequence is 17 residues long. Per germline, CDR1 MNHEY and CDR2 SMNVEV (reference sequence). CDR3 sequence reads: CASSAGAGTNTYNEQFF. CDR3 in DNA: TGTGCCAGCAGTGCCGGGGCCGGGACTAACACCTACAATGAGCAGTTCTTC.

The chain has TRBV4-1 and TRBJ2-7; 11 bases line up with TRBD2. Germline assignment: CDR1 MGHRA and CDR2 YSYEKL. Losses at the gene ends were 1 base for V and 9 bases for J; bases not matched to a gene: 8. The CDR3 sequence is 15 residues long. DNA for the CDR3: TGCGCCAGCAGCCAAGGCCTTAGCGGGAGGGTCGGGCAGTACTTC. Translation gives CASSQGLSGRVGQYF.

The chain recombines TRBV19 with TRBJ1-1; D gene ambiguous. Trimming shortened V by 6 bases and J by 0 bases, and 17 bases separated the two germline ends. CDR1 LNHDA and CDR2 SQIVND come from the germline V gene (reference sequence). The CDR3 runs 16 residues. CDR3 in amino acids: CASSLLWGEMNTEAFF. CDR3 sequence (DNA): TGTGCCAGTAGCTTATTATGGGGAGAGATGAACACTGAAGCTTTCTTT.

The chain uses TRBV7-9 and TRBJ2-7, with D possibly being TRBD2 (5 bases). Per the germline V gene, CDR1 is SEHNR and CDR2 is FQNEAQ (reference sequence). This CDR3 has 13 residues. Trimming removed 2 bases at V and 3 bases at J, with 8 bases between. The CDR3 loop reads CASSLRGFYEQYF. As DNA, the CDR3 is TGTGCCAGCAGCTTACGGGGTTTCTACGAGCAGTACTTC.

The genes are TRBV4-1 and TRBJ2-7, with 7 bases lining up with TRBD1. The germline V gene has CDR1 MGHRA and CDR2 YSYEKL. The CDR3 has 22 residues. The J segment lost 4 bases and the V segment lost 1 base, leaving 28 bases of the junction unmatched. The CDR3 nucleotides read TGCGCCAGCAGCCAAGTGGTTCCTTTACTTGTCCCACGACAGGGCAGTGGGTACGAGCAGTACTTC. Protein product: CASSQVVPLLVPRQGSGYEQYF.

The CDR3 region is CASSLTDSYNEQFF. For the CDR3, the DNA is TGTGCCAGCAGCTTAACGGACTCCTACAATGAGCAGTTCTTC. The V and J genes are TRBV7-6 and TRBJ2-1; D ambiguous. Germline-derived CDR1 and CDR2 are SGHVS and FNYEAQ. V was cut by 2 bases and J by 0 bases, with 5 bases left in between. The CDR3 covers 14 residues.

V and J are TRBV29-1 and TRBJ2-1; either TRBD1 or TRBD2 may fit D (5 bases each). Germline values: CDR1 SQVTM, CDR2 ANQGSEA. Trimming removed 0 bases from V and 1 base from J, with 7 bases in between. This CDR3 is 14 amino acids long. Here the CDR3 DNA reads TGCAGCGTTGAAGATTGGGGGTCCTACAATGAGCAGTTCTTC. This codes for CSVEDWGSYNEQFF.

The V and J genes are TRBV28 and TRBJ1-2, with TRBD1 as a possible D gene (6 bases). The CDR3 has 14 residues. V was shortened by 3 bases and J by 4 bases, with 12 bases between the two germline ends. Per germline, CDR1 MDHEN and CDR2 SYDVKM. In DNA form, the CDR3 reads TGTGCCAGCAGTTTCACAGGGACCTCCTATGGCTACACCTTC. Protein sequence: CASSFTGTSYGYTF.

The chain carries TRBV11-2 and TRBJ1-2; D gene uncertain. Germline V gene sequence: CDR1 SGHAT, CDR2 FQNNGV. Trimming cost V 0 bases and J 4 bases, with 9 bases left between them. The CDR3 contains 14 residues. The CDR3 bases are TGTGCCAGCAGCTTAGAGAACTCACCCTATGGCTACACCTTC. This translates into CASSLENSPYGYTF.

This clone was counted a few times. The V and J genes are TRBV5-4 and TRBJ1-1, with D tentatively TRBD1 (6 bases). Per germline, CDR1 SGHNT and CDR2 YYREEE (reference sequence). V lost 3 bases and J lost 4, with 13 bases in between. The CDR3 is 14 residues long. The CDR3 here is CASSWGGGITEAFF. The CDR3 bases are TGTGCCAGCAGCTGGGGTGGGGGCATCACTGAAGCTTTCTTT.

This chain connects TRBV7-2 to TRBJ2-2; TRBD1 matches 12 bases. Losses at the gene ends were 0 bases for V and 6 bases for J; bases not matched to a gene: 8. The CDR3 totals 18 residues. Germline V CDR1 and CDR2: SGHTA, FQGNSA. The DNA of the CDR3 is TGTGCCAGCAGCTTAGCGGGGGGACAGGGGGCAACGGCCGGGGAGCTGTTTTTT. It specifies CASSLAGGQGATAGELFF. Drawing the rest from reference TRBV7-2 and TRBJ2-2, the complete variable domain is GAGVSQSPSNKVTEKGKDVELRCDPISGHTALYWYRQSLGQGLEFLIYFQGNSAPDKSGLPSDRFSAERTGGSVSTLTIQRTQQEDSAVYLCASSLAGGQGATAGELFFGEGSRLTVL.